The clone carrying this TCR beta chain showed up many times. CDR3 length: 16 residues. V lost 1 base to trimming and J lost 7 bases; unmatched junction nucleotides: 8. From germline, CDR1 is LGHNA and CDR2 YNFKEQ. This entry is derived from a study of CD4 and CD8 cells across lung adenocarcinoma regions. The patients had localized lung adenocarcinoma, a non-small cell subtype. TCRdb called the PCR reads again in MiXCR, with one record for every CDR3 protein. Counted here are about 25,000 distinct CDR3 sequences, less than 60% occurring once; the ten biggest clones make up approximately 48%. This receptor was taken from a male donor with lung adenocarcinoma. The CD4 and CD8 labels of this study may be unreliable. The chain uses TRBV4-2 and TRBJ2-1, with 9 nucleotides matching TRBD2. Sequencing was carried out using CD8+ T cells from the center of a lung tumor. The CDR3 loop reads CASSQGAGGPWNEQFF. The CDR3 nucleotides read TGTGCCAGCAGCCAAGGGGCGGGAGGGCCGTGGAATGAGCAGTTCTTC.